The T cell receptor (beta chain) described here comes from a study of vaccination and CD4 T cells after COVID-19. Study context: From HCoV-229E, HCoV-OC43, HCoV-NL63 and SARS-CoV-2, overlapping spike peptides were used to stimulate the cells. Overall study findings and caveats: The median SARS-CoV-2-reactive clonotype number increased from around 20 to 38, without statistical significance.

The Oncomine TCR Beta short-read assay was applied to DNA of cultured CD4+ T cells. Each CDR3 protein gets one entry after TCRdb re-called the PCR reads with MiXCR. The sample lists approximately 17,000 distinct CDR3 sequences, roughly 58% occurring once. Treatment meaning: roughly 11-day PBMC culture with coronavirus spike peptide pools or control peptides (ViraFEST assay). This clonotype came up once. Its antigen is currently unknown. The sequencing used CD4+ T cells from blood, cultured in vitro, collected before SARS-CoV-2 vaccination. The sequence was collected from a human donor who had recovered from COVID-19.

CDR3 amino acids: CASSPPRYRGNSPLHF. The CDR3 region has the DNA TGTGCCAGCTCACCACCGAGGTACAGGGGTAATTCACCCCTCCACTTT. The chain carries TRBV18 and TRBJ1-6; 7 bases map to TRBD1. This CDR3 has 16 residues. From germline, CDR1 is KGHSH and CDR2 LQKENI. The ends lost 0 bases at V and 6 bases at J; junction bases unmatched: 5.